A single sample gave rise to the 30 T cell receptor beta chains below, sequenced in a study of blood T cell repertoires in COVID-19. Clones were sequenced by immunoSEQ multiplex PCR, and TCRdb holds only the in-frame ones, with some missing. The data contain over 200,000 clones, roughly 90% of them seen just once; the ten biggest clones take up approximately 4%. What was sequenced was peripheral blood. The receptors come from a man aged 60 to 69 who had recovered from COVID-19.

The J gene is TRBJ1-5, the V gene TRBV15; maybe TRBD1 (6 bases). Trimming took 3 bases from V and 0 from J, leaving 9 bases between them. The CDR3 length is 15 residues. CDR1 is LNHNV, CDR2 YYDKDF, per germline (reference sequence). This CDR3 reads CATSRAGASNQPQHF. DNA of the CDR3: TGTGCCACCAGCAGGGCAGGGGCTAGCAATCAGCCCCAGCATTTT.

J is TRBJ1-1 and V is TRBV5-4, with a possible D match to TRBD1 (5 bases). The CDR3 has 16 amino acids. V gave up 4 bases and J gave up 1 base, with 17 bases separating them. Germline lookup yields CDR1 SGHNT and CDR2 YYREEE (reference sequence). The CDR3 spells CASSPSPRGGNTEAFF. In nucleotides, the CDR3 is TGTGCCAGCAGCCCGTCCCCCCGGGGGGGGAACACTGAAGCTTTCTTT.

This chain connects TRBV6-2 or TRBV6-3 to TRBJ2-1; 7 bases agree with TRBD1. Germline V gives CDR1 MNHEY, CDR2 SVGEGT. This CDR3 spans 13 amino acids. V was pared by 0 bases and J by 15 bases, with 8 bases of the junction left unmatched. In DNA form, the CDR3 reads TGTGCCAGCAGTTACTCGGCAGGGGGTCCTGGGTTCTTC. It translates to CASSYSAGGPGFF.

With respect to this clone: The germline gene is not matched at one end of the junction; a read error may be the cause. The chain has TRBV5-1 and TRBJ2-7; 11 nucleotides agree with TRBD2. CDR3 length: 11 amino acids. Germline CDR1 SGHRS, CDR2 YFSETQ. The CDR3 reads CASSLSSGGPF. The CDR3 coding sequence is TGCGCCAGCAGCTTGTCTAGCGGGGGGCCATTC.

In DNA form, the CDR3 reads TGTGCCACCAGCAGAGATCCTCCAGGGAAACCCTACGAGCAGTACTTC. Translation gives CATSRDPPGKPYEQYF. The chain links TRBV15 to TRBJ2-7; D is perhaps TRBD1 (5 bases). Germline V gene lookup returns CDR1 LNHNV and CDR2 YYDKDF (reference sequence). Trimming pared 0 bases from V and 2 bases from J, leaving 14 bases between. This CDR3 has 16 amino acids.

The V and J genes are TRBV18 and TRBJ1-1; TRBD1 matches at 8 bases. The CDR3 is 14 amino acids. The trim removed 6 bases at V and 1 base at J, leaving 4 bases unmatched. Looked up from germline, CDR1 is KGHSH and CDR2 is LQKENI. The CDR3 DNA sequence: TGTGCCAGCTCCCTCGACAGGGGGAACACTGAAGCTTTCTTT. The encoded protein is CASSLDRGNTEAFF.

As DNA, the CDR3 is TGCGCCAGCAGCTTGGAGGGGGCCAACTACGAGCAGTACTTC. Protein: CASSLEGANYEQYF. The chain couples TRBV5-1 to TRBJ2-7, with 7 bases that match TRBD1. V lost 0 bases, J lost 3 bases, and 3 bases stayed unmatched. The CDR3 is 14 amino acids. In germline, CDR1 is SGHRS, CDR2 YFSETQ.

This sequence joins TRBV15 and TRBJ2-4; a possible D gene is TRBD2 (6 bases). This CDR3 spans 16 amino acids. The V gene lost 5 bases and the J gene lost 3 bases, with 17 bases spanning the gap. The germline V gene encodes CDR1 LNHNV and CDR2 YYDKDF (reference sequence). The CDR3 region is CATSDRGRGGKNIQYF. The CDR3, as DNA: TGTGCCACCAGCGATAGGGGCCGGGGAGGCAAAAACATTCAGTACTTC.

In its sample, this clone was seen a few times. This chain uses TRBV7-2 with TRBJ2-3; D might be TRBD2 (5 bases). Trimming cost V 7 bases and J 2 bases, with 16 bases left between them. This CDR3 is built from 15 residues. Germline CDR1 is SGHTA and CDR2 is FQGNSA. In DNA form, the CDR3 reads TGTGCCAGCAATATTCCGAACGGGATCACAGATACGCAGTATTTT. Its protein product is CASNIPNGITDTQYF.

The chain joins TRBV3-1 (or the pseudogene TRBV3-2) to TRBJ2-5; the D gene is possibly TRBD2 (5 bases). V was pared by 0 bases and J by 5 bases, with 10 bases between. The CDR3 is made up of 14 amino acids. Germline V CDR1 and CDR2: LGHDT, YNNKEL (reference sequence). The chain's CDR3 is CASSQELGWETQYF. DNA of the CDR3: TGTGCCAGCAGCCAAGAACTAGGATGGGAGACCCAGTACTTC.

The rearrangement joins TRBV18 to TRBJ1-1, with D possibly being TRBD1 (5 bases). V gave up 6 bases and J gave up 1 base, with 15 bases separating them. The germline CDR1 and CDR2 sequences are KGHSH and LQKENI. CDR3 length: 15 amino acids. The CDR3 bases are TGTGCCAGCTCCGACAGCCCCGGCGGGAACACTGAAGCTTTCTTT. Translating it yields CASSDSPGGNTEAFF.

The chain recombines TRBV6-5 with TRBJ2-2; 9 bases align to TRBD2. This CDR3 has 14 amino acids. Per germline, CDR1 MNHEY and CDR2 SVGAGI. Germline trimming cut 10 bases from V and 1 base from J; bases unmatched to any gene: 4. The CDR3 nucleotides read TGTGCCATGCTAGCGGGGATGAACACCGGGGAGCTGTTTTTT. Its protein product is CAMLAGMNTGELFF.

The rearrangement joins TRBV5-1 to TRBJ2-3; TRBD2 matches at 8 bases. Germline-derived CDR1 and CDR2 are SGHRS and YFSETQ. The CDR3 spans 16 residues. CDR3 protein: CASRDVLADSTDTQYF. CDR3 coding DNA: TGCGCGAGCCGAGACGTACTAGCGGATTCCACAGATACGCAGTATTTT.

A single count supports this clone. V gene TRBV15 combines with J gene TRBJ2-5; a possible D gene is TRBD2 (5 bases). This CDR3 spans 15 amino acids. V gave up 0 bases and J gave up 4 bases, with 12 bases separating them. CDR1 is LNHNV and CDR2 is YYDKDF in the germline V gene (reference sequence). CDR3 DNA: TGTGCCACCAGCAGAGATCGGCTAGCTGGAGAGACCCAGTACTTC. This translates into CATSRDRLAGETQYF.

In its sample, this clone was seen once. The V call is TRBV24-1, the J call TRBJ2-5; D might be TRBD1 (6 bases). Trimming removed 4 bases from V and 1 base from J, with 9 bases in between. The germline V gene has CDR1 KGHDR and CDR2 SFDVKD. The CDR3 spans 14 residues. The CDR3 here is CATSEPTGQETQYF. The CDR3 DNA is TGTGCCACCAGTGAGCCGACAGGCCAAGAGACCCAGTACTTC.

V and J are TRBV6-5 and TRBJ2-3; the match to TRBD2 covers 9 bases. With 2 bases clipped from V and 1 base from J, the junction kept 4 bases outside the gene matches. This CDR3 spans 16 amino acids. Germline lookup yields CDR1 MNHEY and CDR2 SVGAGI. This CDR3 reads CASSYGRTSGTDTQYF. Written as DNA, the CDR3 is TGTGCCAGCAGTTACGGGCGGACTAGCGGCACAGATACGCAGTATTTT.

This clone was observed a single time. The genes are TRBV19 and TRBJ2-3, with 10 bases aligning to TRBD1. V trimming: 5 bases; J trimming: 3 bases; junction bases outside the gene matches: 8. Looked up from germline, CDR1 is LNHDA and CDR2 is SQIVND (reference sequence). This CDR3 is built from 16 residues. CDR3 sequence: CASSAGTGVGTDTQYF. The CDR3 DNA follows: TGTGCCAGTAGTGCCGGGACAGGGGTGGGGACAGATACGCAGTATTTT.

This clone occurred once. The rearrangement uses TRBV6-5 and TRBJ2-6; D not certain. The CDR3 loop spans 14 amino acids. V gave up 5 bases and J gave up 0 bases, with 5 bases separating them. CDR1 and CDR2 from the germline V gene are MNHEY and SVGAGI. The CDR3 region is CASSPVSGANVLTF. Written as DNA, the CDR3 is TGTGCCAGCAGTCCAGTCTCTGGGGCCAACGTCCTGACTTTC.

This chain uses TRBV27 with TRBJ2-5; 11 positions match TRBD1. CDR1 is MNHEY and CDR2 is SMNVEV in the germline V gene (reference sequence). J gave up 5 bases and V 5 bases, and 10 bases lay outside the gene matches. The CDR3 consists of 16 residues. The CDR3: CASSPTRDRGWETQYF. The CDR3 nucleotides read TGTGCCAGCAGTCCAACGCGGGACAGGGGGTGGGAGACCCAGTACTTC.

The chain couples TRBV27 to TRBJ2-5, with 10 bases identical to TRBD1. CDR1 is MNHEY, CDR2 SMNVEV, per germline (reference sequence). Trimming cost V 1 base and J 5 bases; bases outside gene matches: 4. This CDR3 region has 15 residues. The chain's CDR3 is CASSLLTGGGETQYF. In DNA, the CDR3 is TGTGCCAGCAGTTTATTGACAGGGGGCGGGGAGACCCAGTACTTC.

The V gene is TRBV11-2, the J gene TRBJ2-1; tentatively, D is TRBD2 (6 bases). V lost 5 bases and J lost 8, with 16 bases in between. The CDR3 is 14 residues long. Germline CDR1 is SGHAT and CDR2 is FQNNGV. CDR3 nucleotides: TGTGCCAGCAGCCCTAGGGTGGGGGGTTATGAGCAGTTCTTC. It translates to CASSPRVGGYEQFF.

The table lists this clone with a count of one. The chain employs TRBV6-2 or TRBV6-3 and TRBJ2-5, with 8 bases lining up with TRBD2. J gave up 3 bases and V 2 bases, and 11 bases lay outside the gene matches. The CDR3 length is 17 residues. Germline lookup yields CDR1 MNHEY and CDR2 SVGEGT. For the CDR3, the DNA is TGTGCCAGCAGTTACCCGGAGGGTAGCGGGATCGAAGAGACCCAGTACTTC. Protein product: CASSYPEGSGIEETQYF.

The chain recombines TRBV7-2 with TRBJ2-7, with 13 bases aligning to TRBD2. This CDR3 has 15 residues. Germline-derived CDR1 and CDR2 are SGHTA and FQGNSA. V gave up 6 bases and J gave up 3 bases; unmatched junction bases: 5. CDR3 loop: CASSETSGGIYEQYF. The CDR3 bases are TGTGCCAGCAGTGAGACTAGCGGGGGGATCTACGAGCAGTACTTC.

This rearrangement joins TRBV10-3 to TRBJ1-1; D gene ambiguous. Per germline, CDR1 ENHRY and CDR2 SYGVKD. The CDR3 covers 13 residues. Trimming cost V 7 bases and J 9 bases, with 18 bases left between them. DNA for the CDR3: TGTGCCATCACCCCCCGTGGGGAGACAAAAGCTTTCTTT. Residues: CAITPRGETKAFF.

V and J are TRBV7-2 and TRBJ2-1, with 10 bases that match TRBD2. V was clipped by 6 bases and J by 4 bases; unmatched bases: 12. This CDR3 is built from 17 residues. CDR1 and CDR2 from the germline V gene are SGHTA and FQGNSA. The CDR3 spells CASSRLSSAGGYNEQFF. The CDR3 DNA sequence: TGTGCCAGCAGTCGATTGTCTTCAGCGGGGGGGTACAATGAGCAGTTCTTC.

This sequence joins TRBV7-8 and TRBJ2-3; possible D gene TRBD1, 6 bases. The length of the CDR3 is 17 residues. Germline V gene lookup returns CDR1 SGHVS and CDR2 FQNEAQ. Trimming shortened V by 1 base and J by 2 bases, and 16 bases separated the two germline ends. Written as DNA, the CDR3 is TGTGCCAGCAGCTTAGTTGTCCGGACAGAAAACACAGATACGCAGTATTTT. Translation: CASSLVVRTENTDTQYF.

This clone appeared once. The genes are TRBV5-1 and TRBJ2-5, with unresolved D. Germline V CDR1 and CDR2: SGHRS, YFSETQ. This CDR3 contains 13 residues. V shed 2 bases and J shed 5 bases, with 10 bases lying between them. The DNA for the CDR3 is TGCGCCAGCAGCTTCGAGCCCTCGGAGACCCAGTACTTC. Its translation: CASSFEPSETQYF.

The chain employs TRBV5-4 and TRBJ1-4; a possible D gene is TRBD1 (6 bases). Between the trimmed V and J ends, which lost 4 bases and 5 bases, there was a span of 18 bases. CDR1 and CDR2 from the germline V gene are SGHNT and YYREEE (reference sequence). The CDR3 is 16 amino acids. The CDR3 DNA sequence: TGTGCCAGCAGCCTGGGCGAGAGCGACAGGAATGAAAAACTGTTTTTT. Its protein is CASSLGESDRNEKLFF.

This clone is a singleton in its sample. The V and J genes are TRBV12-3 or TRBV12-4 and TRBJ2-7; 7 nucleotides agree with TRBD2. The junction had 10 bases not matched to a gene; V was cut back by 10 bases and J by 4 bases. CDR3 length equals 13 residues. For the CDR3, the DNA is TGTGCCACCCGGCGGGGGACGGGATACGAGCAGTACTTC. Its protein product is CATRRGTGYEQYF.

The chain links TRBV4-2 to TRBJ2-1, with 11 bases aligning to TRBD1. Trimming took 0 bases from V and 6 from J; bases not matched to a gene: 4. Germline V gene data show CDR1 as LGHNA and CDR2 as YNFKEQ. There are 16 residues in the CDR3. The CDR3 spells CASSQEGTGGSNEQFF. Written as DNA, the CDR3 is TGTGCCAGCAGCCAAGAGGGGACAGGGGGTAGCAATGAGCAGTTCTTC.